These T cell receptor beta chains were read from a single sample in a study of T cell changes during pregnancy in multiple sclerosis. The table came from immunoSEQ multiplex PCR; TCRdb's copy has only in-frame clones and leaves some out. The sample has 30,000 to 40,000 clones, 90% to 95% seen once. This material consisted of CD4+ T cells from peripheral blood mononuclear cells, taken in the third trimester of pregnancy. The receptors were sampled from a female donor in good health, enrolled as a control in a pregnancy study. The CDR3 runs from the conserved cysteine through the conserved F or W. Each record gives: D gene, CDR3 length, J gene, clone size, V gene, CDR3 DNA, CDR3 protein. A D gene is named only where the DNA matches it firmly. Not all rows give a size; the values are once, few, many and, for expanded clones, a class.

d_call: TRBD1; cdr3_length: 14; j_call: TRBJ1-2; clone_size: .; v_call: TRBV28; cdr3_nt: TGTGCCAGCAGTTTCTTGGGACAGGGGGATGGCTACACCTTC; cdr3_aa: CASSFLGQGDGYTF
d_call: TRBD2; cdr3_length: 20; j_call: TRBJ2-4; clone_size: .; v_call: TRBV19; cdr3_nt: TGTGCCAGTAGTATACGGGGGCTAGCGGGAGCCGAGCTAGCCAAAAACATTCAGTACTTC; cdr3_aa: CASSIRGLAGAELAKNIQYF
d_call: TRBD1; cdr3_length: 14; j_call: TRBJ2-7; clone_size: once; v_call: TRBV6-5; cdr3_nt: TGTGCCAGCAGTGAACGGGACAGGGGGCGCGAGCAGTACTTC; cdr3_aa: CASSERDRGREQYF
d_call: .; cdr3_length: 13; j_call: TRBJ2-5; clone_size: .; v_call: TRBV6-5; cdr3_nt: TGTGCCAGCAGTTACCTACAGGAAGAGACCCAGTACTTC; cdr3_aa: CASSYLQEETQYF
d_call: .; cdr3_length: 16; j_call: TRBJ1-1; clone_size: few; v_call: TRBV5-4; cdr3_nt: TGTGCCAGCAGCTTGGGGGGCGGAGGGAGGAACACTGAAGCTTTCTTT; cdr3_aa: CASSLGGGGRNTEAFF
d_call: TRBD1; cdr3_length: 19; j_call: TRBJ2-1; clone_size: .; v_call: TRBV5-4; cdr3_nt: TGTGCCAGCAGCCCACGTCCCGGGACAGGGGTCAGAGGGTTAAATGAGCAGTTCTTC; cdr3_aa: CASSPRPGTGVRGLNEQFF
d_call: TRBD2; cdr3_length: 14; j_call: TRBJ2-1; clone_size: few; v_call: TRBV10-2; cdr3_nt: TGCGCCAGCAGGGCTGGGACTAGCGGCAATGAGCAGTTCTTC; cdr3_aa: CASRAGTSGNEQFF
d_call: .; cdr3_length: 13; j_call: TRBJ1-1; clone_size: .; v_call: TRBV29-1; cdr3_nt: TGCAGCGTGGAGGGCAGGGCGTACACTGAAGCTTTCTTT; cdr3_aa: CSVEGRAYTEAFF
d_call: .; cdr3_length: 15; j_call: TRBJ1-5; clone_size: .; v_call: TRBV7-9; cdr3_nt: TGTGCCAGCAGCTTAGCCGGCCCTCGACAGCAGCCCCAGCATTTT; cdr3_aa: CASSLAGPRQQPQHF
d_call: .; cdr3_length: 15; j_call: TRBJ1-1; clone_size: .; v_call: TRBV4-1; cdr3_nt: TGCGCCAGCAGCCAACCACAGGGTCGGGGCACTGAAGCTTTCTTT; cdr3_aa: CASSQPQGRGTEAFF
d_call: TRBD1; cdr3_length: 14; j_call: TRBJ1-5; clone_size: few; v_call: TRBV2; cdr3_nt: TGTGCCAGCAGTGGGACAGGGATCAATCAGCCCCAGCATTTT; cdr3_aa: CASSGTGINQPQHF
d_call: TRBD1; cdr3_length: 15; j_call: TRBJ2-7; clone_size: .; v_call: TRBV2; cdr3_nt: TGTGCCAGCAGTGAAGCCAGGGGGTACTCCTACGAGCAGTACTTC; cdr3_aa: CASSEARGYSYEQYF
d_call: TRBD1; cdr3_length: 16; j_call: TRBJ1-2; clone_size: .; v_call: TRBV25-1; cdr3_nt: TGTGCCAGCAGTGCGAGGGGACAGGGCCTCCGAAATGGCTACACCTTC; cdr3_aa: CASSARGQGLRNGYTF
d_call: .; cdr3_length: 13; j_call: TRBJ1-2; clone_size: once; v_call: TRBV6-1; cdr3_nt: TGTGCCAGCAGTGAGAGGCAGTACTATGGCTACACCTTC; cdr3_aa: CASSERQYYGYTF
d_call: TRBD2; cdr3_length: 16; j_call: TRBJ2-5; clone_size: .; v_call: TRBV5-6; cdr3_nt: TGTGCCAGCAGCGATAGCGGGGGGGCGCGGCAAGAGACCCAGTACTTC; cdr3_aa: CASSDSGGARQETQYF
d_call: .; cdr3_length: 15; j_call: TRBJ2-2; clone_size: .; v_call: TRBV27; cdr3_nt: TGTGCCAGCAGTTTCGGGGCTAGCGCAACCGGGGAGCTGTTTTTT; cdr3_aa: CASSFGASATGELFF
d_call: TRBD1; cdr3_length: 15; j_call: TRBJ2-2; clone_size: .; v_call: TRBV4-2; cdr3_nt: TGTGCCAGCAGCCAACCGACAGGGGAGACCGGGGAGCTGTTTTTT; cdr3_aa: CASSQPTGETGELFF
d_call: .; cdr3_length: 13; j_call: TRBJ2-5; clone_size: .; v_call: TRBV7-8; cdr3_nt: TGTGCCAGCAGCTTAGCGCGAATGGAGACCCAGTACTTC; cdr3_aa: CASSLARMETQYF
d_call: TRBD1; cdr3_length: 15; j_call: TRBJ2-3; clone_size: .; v_call: TRBV14; cdr3_nt: TGTGCCAGCAGCCAAAAAGGACAGGGCCCCCGTACGCAGTATTTT; cdr3_aa: CASSQKGQGPRTQYF
d_call: TRBD2; cdr3_length: 15; j_call: TRBJ2-1; clone_size: .; v_call: TRBV28; cdr3_nt: TGTGCCAGCAGTTTGGGGCTAGCGGGAGATCGTGAGCAGTTCTTC; cdr3_aa: CASSLGLAGDREQFF
d_call: .; cdr3_length: 16; j_call: TRBJ1-2; clone_size: .; v_call: TRBV4-1; cdr3_nt: TGCGCCAGCAGCCAACCCACAATCAGGGCTAACTATGGCTACACCTTC; cdr3_aa: CASSQPTIRANYGYTF
d_call: .; cdr3_length: 14; j_call: TRBJ2-7; clone_size: .; v_call: TRBV7-2; cdr3_nt: TGTGCCAGCAGCTTTGGAGAGGTTGCCTACGAGCAGTACTTC; cdr3_aa: CASSFGEVAYEQYF
d_call: TRBD1; cdr3_length: 16; j_call: TRBJ1-2; clone_size: .; v_call: TRBV4-2; cdr3_nt: TGTGCCAGCAGCCAAGTGGGCGACAGGGTTAACTATGGCTACACCTTC; cdr3_aa: CASSQVGDRVNYGYTF
d_call: TRBD2; cdr3_length: 17; j_call: TRBJ2-1; clone_size: .; v_call: TRBV5-4; cdr3_nt: TGTGCCAGCAGCCCAGGACTAGCGGCCCCTTCCTACAATGAGCAGTTCTTC; cdr3_aa: CASSPGLAAPSYNEQFF
d_call: TRBD1; cdr3_length: 17; j_call: TRBJ1-4; clone_size: .; v_call: TRBV6-1; cdr3_nt: TGTGCCAGCAGTGACCGATCGACAGGGTGGGATAATGAAAAACTGTTTTTT; cdr3_aa: CASSDRSTGWDNEKLFF
d_call: .; cdr3_length: 17; j_call: TRBJ1-2; clone_size: .; v_call: TRBV28; cdr3_nt: TGTGCCAGCAGTTTACTTCAGGGCACCTCTTCTTATTTTGGCTACACCTTC; cdr3_aa: CASSLLQGTSSYFGYTF
d_call: TRBD2; cdr3_length: 16; j_call: TRBJ2-2; clone_size: .; v_call: TRBV7-2; cdr3_nt: TGTGCCAGCAGGGGGGGAGCGGGGGGGCCAACCGGGGAGCTGTTTTTT; cdr3_aa: CASRGGAGGPTGELFF
d_call: TRBD1; cdr3_length: 15; j_call: TRBJ2-7; clone_size: .; v_call: TRBV7-9; cdr3_nt: TGTGCCAGCAGCGCAGCGGGACAGGGGGGCTACGAGCAGTACTTC; cdr3_aa: CASSAAGQGGYEQYF
d_call: .; cdr3_length: 10; j_call: TRBJ1-2; clone_size: .; v_call: TRBV29-1; cdr3_nt: TGCAGCGTTGAAACAGGTGGCTACACCTTC; cdr3_aa: CSVETGGYTF
d_call: TRBD1; cdr3_length: 14; j_call: TRBJ1-4; clone_size: .; v_call: TRBV29-1; cdr3_nt: TGCAGCGTTGCGAAAGACAGGGGGCATGAAAAACTGTTTTTT; cdr3_aa: CSVAKDRGHEKLFF
d_call: TRBD1; cdr3_length: 12; j_call: TRBJ1-1; clone_size: few; v_call: TRBV29-1; cdr3_nt: TGCAGCGTTGAAGAGCGACAGGGATCGGTTTTCTTT; cdr3_aa: CSVEERQGSVFF
d_call: TRBD1; cdr3_length: 15; j_call: TRBJ1-4; clone_size: few; v_call: TRBV25-1; cdr3_nt: TGTGCCAGCTCGGACAGGGGGCCAACTAATGAAAAACTGTTTTTT; cdr3_aa: CASSDRGPTNEKLFF
d_call: TRBD1; cdr3_length: 16; j_call: TRBJ1-4; clone_size: .; v_call: TRBV28; cdr3_nt: TGTGCCAGCACCCTTTCTCCCGACAGGGTATCTGAAAAACTGTTTTTT; cdr3_aa: CASTLSPDRVSEKLFF
d_call: .; cdr3_length: 15; j_call: TRBJ1-1; clone_size: .; v_call: TRBV28; cdr3_nt: TGTGCCAGCAGTCGCAGGCCCCCCTTGAACACTGAAGCTTTCTTT; cdr3_aa: CASSRRPPLNTEAFF
d_call: TRBD2; cdr3_length: 11; j_call: TRBJ2-7; clone_size: few; v_call: TRBV10-3; cdr3_nt: TGTGCCACCCGGGACTACTACGAGCAGTACTTC; cdr3_aa: CATRDYYEQYF
d_call: .; cdr3_length: 11; j_call: TRBJ2-7; clone_size: once; v_call: TRBV28; cdr3_nt: TGTGCCAGCAAGCAAACCTACGAGCAGTACTTC; cdr3_aa: CASKQTYEQYF
d_call: .; cdr3_length: 13; j_call: TRBJ1-1; clone_size: .; v_call: TRBV6-1; cdr3_nt: TGTGCCAGCAGTGAAGGTCAGAACACTGAAGCTTTCTTT; cdr3_aa: CASSEGQNTEAFF
d_call: TRBD1; cdr3_length: 14; j_call: TRBJ1-4; clone_size: .; v_call: TRBV2; cdr3_nt: TGTGCCAGCAGTGCCGGGACAGGGGATGAAAAACTGTTTTTT; cdr3_aa: CASSAGTGDEKLFF
d_call: .; cdr3_length: 15; j_call: TRBJ2-1; clone_size: .; v_call: TRBV28; cdr3_nt: TGTGCCAGCAGTTACCTAGCAGGCTCCTACAATGAGCAGTTCTTC; cdr3_aa: CASSYLAGSYNEQFF
d_call: .; cdr3_length: 14; j_call: TRBJ2-3; clone_size: .; v_call: TRBV10-3; cdr3_nt: TGTGCCATCAAGGCGGGGCCGCGGGGAGATACGCAGTATTTT; cdr3_aa: CAIKAGPRGDTQYF
d_call: TRBD1; cdr3_length: 14; j_call: TRBJ1-5; clone_size: .; v_call: TRBV15; cdr3_nt: TGTGCCACCAGCAGAGACAGGGGGATTCAGCCCCAGCATTTT; cdr3_aa: CATSRDRGIQPQHF
d_call: .; cdr3_length: 13; j_call: TRBJ2-1; clone_size: .; v_call: TRBV7-2; cdr3_nt: TGTGCCAGCTGGACAAGCTCCTACAATGAGCAGTTCTTC; cdr3_aa: CASWTSSYNEQFF
d_call: .; cdr3_length: 13; j_call: TRBJ1-4; clone_size: .; v_call: TRBV29-1; cdr3_nt: TGCAGCGGAGGGGGGGCAACTAATGAAAAACTGTTTTTT; cdr3_aa: CSGGGATNEKLFF
d_call: .; cdr3_length: 12; j_call: TRBJ2-1; clone_size: .; v_call: TRBV10-3; cdr3_nt: TGTGCCATCAGTGGTCCGGACAATGAGCAGTTCTTC; cdr3_aa: CAISGPDNEQFF
d_call: TRBD1; cdr3_length: 16; j_call: TRBJ1-2; clone_size: .; v_call: TRBV19; cdr3_nt: TGTGCCAGTAGTATCGGAAGACAGGGAGTTAACTATGGCTACACCTTC; cdr3_aa: CASSIGRQGVNYGYTF
d_call: .; cdr3_length: 14; j_call: TRBJ2-3; clone_size: .; v_call: TRBV7-2; cdr3_nt: TGTGCCAGCAGCCCGGGAATAAGCACAGATACGCAGTATTTT; cdr3_aa: CASSPGISTDTQYF
d_call: TRBD1; cdr3_length: 14; j_call: TRBJ1-1; clone_size: once; v_call: TRBV14; cdr3_nt: TGTGCCAGCAGCCTACTACAGGGGGCCTCTGAAGCTTTCTTT; cdr3_aa: CASSLLQGASEAFF
d_call: .; cdr3_length: 13; j_call: TRBJ1-6; clone_size: .; v_call: TRBV18; cdr3_nt: TGTGCCAGCTCACCCCAGGGAGGAGGGACCCTCCACTTT; cdr3_aa: CASSPQGGGTLHF
d_call: .; cdr3_length: 16; j_call: TRBJ2-4; clone_size: .; v_call: TRBV25-1; cdr3_nt: TGTGCCAGCAGTGACGGACAGTTTTTAGCCAAAAACATTCAGTACTTC; cdr3_aa: CASSDGQFLAKNIQYF
d_call: .; cdr3_length: 15; j_call: TRBJ1-1; clone_size: .; v_call: TRBV28; cdr3_nt: TGTGCCAGCAGTTTCTCTGGACAGCAGGGTCGTGAAGCTTTCTTT; cdr3_aa: CASSFSGQQGREAFF
d_call: TRBD1; cdr3_length: 14; j_call: TRBJ2-7; clone_size: .; v_call: TRBV6-6; cdr3_nt: TGTGCCAGCATCCTCGGGACAGGGAACTACGAGCAGTACTTC; cdr3_aa: CASILGTGNYEQYF
d_call: .; cdr3_length: 12; j_call: TRBJ1-2; clone_size: .; v_call: TRBV29-1; cdr3_nt: TGCAGCGTTGAATATGGCACCTATGGCTACACCTTC; cdr3_aa: CSVEYGTYGYTF
d_call: TRBD2; cdr3_length: 17; j_call: TRBJ2-1; clone_size: .; v_call: TRBV18; cdr3_nt: TGTGCCAGCTCACCGCGTCCAGCGGGAGAAACCTACAATGAGCAGTTCTTC; cdr3_aa: CASSPRPAGETYNEQFF
d_call: TRBD2; cdr3_length: 15; j_call: TRBJ2-1; clone_size: .; v_call: TRBV2; cdr3_nt: TGTGCCAGCAGTCTGACTAGCGGAGGGTACAATGAGCAGTTCTTC; cdr3_aa: CASSLTSGGYNEQFF
d_call: .; cdr3_length: 13; j_call: TRBJ1-1; clone_size: once; v_call: TRBV19; cdr3_nt: TGTGCCAGTAGTATCACAGGTAGGACTGAAGCTTTCTTT; cdr3_aa: CASSITGRTEAFF